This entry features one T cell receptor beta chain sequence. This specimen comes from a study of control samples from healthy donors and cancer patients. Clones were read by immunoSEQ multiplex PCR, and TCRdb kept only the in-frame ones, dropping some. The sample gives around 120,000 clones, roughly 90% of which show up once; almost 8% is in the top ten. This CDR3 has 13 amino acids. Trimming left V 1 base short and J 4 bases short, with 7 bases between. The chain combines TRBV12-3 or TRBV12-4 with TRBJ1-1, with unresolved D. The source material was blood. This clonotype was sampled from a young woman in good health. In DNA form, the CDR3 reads TGTGCCAGCAGTTTAGTGATGAGCACTGAAGCTTTCTTT. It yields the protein CASSLVMSTEAFF.